Each of the 14 T cell receptor beta chains below was sequenced from the same sample in a study of T cells in Graves' hyperthyroidism and ophthalmopathy. TCR beta CDR3 region amplification was performed from RNA transcripts. HTBI primers were the set used in a first-round RT-PCR of the TCR CDR3. TCRdb recomputed calls from the multiplex PCR reads with MiXCR, one row per CDR3 protein. In the table there are hundreds of thousands of distinct CDR3 sequences, around 15% of which are singletons. The sample was blood. All receptors come from a woman under 30 with Graves' hyperthyroidism.

The table lists this clonotype with many counts. This chain connects TRBV7-9 to TRBJ2-2; D ambiguous. V was clipped by 4 bases and J by 7 bases, with 10 bases between them. Germline CDR1 reads SEHNR; CDR2 reads FQNEAQ (reference sequence). The CDR3 loop spans 13 amino acids. In nucleotides, the CDR3 is TGTGCCAGCAGCTGGCGGAGCCTCGGGGAGCTGTTTTTT. As protein: CASSWRSLGELFF. Based on the CDR3 plus reference TRBV7-9 and TRBJ2-2, the full variable domain is DTGVSQNPRHKITKRGQNVTFRCDPISEHNRLYWYRQTLGQGPEFLTYFQNEAQLEKSRLLSDRFSAERPKGSFSTLEIQRTEQGDSAMYLCASSWRSLGELFFGEGSRLTVL.

CDR3 residues: CASSYWGSGAGELFF. CDR3 coding DNA: TGTGCCAGCAGTTACTGGGGGTCGGGCGCCGGGGAGCTGTTTTTT. V usage is TRBV6-2 or TRBV6-3 and J usage is TRBJ2-2; D may correspond to TRBD1 or TRBD2 (5 bases each). The CDR3 covers 15 residues. Trimming stripped 1 base from V and 6 bases from J, with 12 bases between. Germline V gives CDR1 MNHEY, CDR2 SVGEGT.

This clonotype was found many times. The V gene is TRBV27, the J gene TRBJ1-5, with a possible D match to TRBD1 (5 bases). Germline lookup yields CDR1 MNHEY and CDR2 SMNVEV (reference sequence). Deletions cut 10 bases from V and 7 bases from J, with 23 bases between. This CDR3 spans 15 amino acids. The CDR3 DNA follows: TGTGCCACCAGAGAGGGAGGGGCGGTGAGGCAGCCCCAGCATTTT. It specifies CATREGGAVRQPQHF.

V is TRBV12-3 or TRBV12-4 and J is TRBJ2-5; D is uncertain. Trimming pared 1 base from V and 5 bases from J, leaving 14 bases between. The CDR3 covers 15 residues. Here the CDR3 reads CASSLDIYRYETQYF. Here the CDR3 DNA reads TGTGCCAGCAGTTTAGATATCTACCGCTACGAGACCCAGTACTTC.

This clonotype was detected ten times or more. The rearrangement joins TRBV7-9 to TRBJ2-1; 7 bases agree with TRBD1. V lost 11 bases and J lost 3; bases outside the gene matches: 7. CDR1 and CDR2 (germline): SEHNR, FQNEAQ (reference sequence). The CDR3 is 13 amino acids. CDR3 nucleotide sequence: TGTGCCGATTCCCGGGACAGCTACAATGAGCAGTTCTTC. The encoded protein is CADSRDSYNEQFF.

V gene TRBV6-5 combines with J gene TRBJ1-2; D unresolved. Trimming took off 0 bases at V and 7 bases at J, with 15 bases between the two ends. CDR1 and CDR2 from the germline V gene are MNHEY and SVGAGI. The CDR3 extends over 15 amino acids. CDR3 sequence reads: CASSYSSESSGGYTF. The CDR3 DNA sequence: TGTGCCAGCAGTTACTCCTCTGAGTCAAGCGGTGGCTACACCTTC.

This chain joins TRBV29-1 and TRBJ2-7, with 11 bases that match TRBD2. The CDR3 is 14 residues long. The junction had 11 bases not matched to a gene; V was cut back by 6 bases and J by 7 bases. Germline lookup yields CDR1 SQVTM and CDR2 ANQGSEA. This CDR3 is CSVVTSGMRYEQYF. The CDR3 bases are TGCAGCGTCGTGACTAGCGGGATGAGGTATGAGCAGTACTTC.

This clonotype was seen many times. This chain joins TRBV6-2 or TRBV6-3 and TRBJ1-5; possibly TRBD1 for D (6 bases). The length of the CDR3 is 17 residues. CDR1 is MNHEY, CDR2 SVGEGT, per germline. V was clipped by 6 bases and J by 7 bases, with 25 bases between them. CDR3 amino acids: CASRRGRGTPGKQPQHF. The CDR3 DNA is TGTGCCAGCAGGAGGGGGAGAGGGACCCCCGGAAAGCAGCCCCAGCATTTT.

The chain carries TRBV29-1 and TRBJ2-5; D not certain. The CDR3 spans 12 residues. Germline V gives CDR1 SQVTM, CDR2 ANQGSEA. With 7 bases removed from V and 4 bases from J, the gap between germline ends came to 13 bases. CDR3 residues: CSGKGPSETQYF. The CDR3 region has the DNA TGCAGCGGAAAGGGCCCATCAGAGACCCAGTACTTC.

J is TRBJ2-3 and V is TRBV2; 8 positions agree with TRBD2. The germline V gene has CDR1 SNHLY and CDR2 FYNNEI. The length of the CDR3 is 15 residues. Unmatched junction bases numbered 7, after V lost 6 bases and J lost 2 bases. The CDR3 loop is CASRSSGHATDTQYF. DNA for the CDR3: TGTGCCAGCAGATCTAGCGGGCACGCCACAGATACGCAGTATTTT. The entire variable domain, with the rest obtained from reference TRBV2 and TRBJ2-3, is as follows: EPEVTQTPSHQVTQMGQEVILRCVPISNHLYFYWYRQILGQKVEFLVSFYNNEISEKSEIFDDQFSVERPDGSNFTLKIRSTKLEDSAMYFCASRSSGHATDTQYFGPGTRLTVL.

The chain joins TRBV6-1 to TRBJ1-2; D is ambiguous. The CDR3 is 16 amino acids. From germline, CDR1 is MNHNS and CDR2 SASEGT. Trimming cost V 5 bases and J 6 bases, with 22 bases left between them. The CDR3 loop is CASSLSLYGGKDGYTF. The CDR3 bases are TGTGCCAGCAGTCTCAGCCTGTACGGCGGAAAGGATGGCTACACCTTC.

This clonotype was seen at least ten times. The gene calls are TRBV30 and TRBJ2-1; TRBD1 agrees at 10 bases. CDR3 size: 11 residues. Germline V gene sequence: CDR1 GTSNPN, CDR2 SVGIG (reference sequence). The V and J ends lost 5 bases and 9 bases, in that order; junction bases with no gene match: 1. CDR3 sequence reads: CAWGTGVEQFF. In DNA form, the CDR3 reads TGTGCCTGGGGGACAGGGGTTGAGCAGTTCTTC.

Ten or more counts support this clonotype. The V and J genes are TRBV18 and TRBJ2-1; TRBD2 matches at 8 bases. J was trimmed by 7 bases and V by 3 bases; bases with no gene match: 2. This CDR3 comprises 13 residues. Germline V CDR1 and CDR2: KGHSH, LQKENI. CDR3: CASSPGLGNEQFF. CDR3 nucleotide sequence: TGTGCCAGCTCACCGGGACTAGGAAATGAGCAGTTCTTC.

This sequence joins TRBV20-1 and TRBJ2-1; 10 bases are a match to TRBD2. Trimming took 1 base from V and 8 from J; bases not matched to a gene: 5. The CDR3 is 14 amino acids. The V gene's germline CDR1 is DFQATT and CDR2 SNEGSKA (reference sequence). CDR3 sequence reads: CSARGTSGKDEQFF. The CDR3 DNA reads TGCAGTGCTAGAGGCACTAGCGGGAAGGATGAGCAGTTCTTC.